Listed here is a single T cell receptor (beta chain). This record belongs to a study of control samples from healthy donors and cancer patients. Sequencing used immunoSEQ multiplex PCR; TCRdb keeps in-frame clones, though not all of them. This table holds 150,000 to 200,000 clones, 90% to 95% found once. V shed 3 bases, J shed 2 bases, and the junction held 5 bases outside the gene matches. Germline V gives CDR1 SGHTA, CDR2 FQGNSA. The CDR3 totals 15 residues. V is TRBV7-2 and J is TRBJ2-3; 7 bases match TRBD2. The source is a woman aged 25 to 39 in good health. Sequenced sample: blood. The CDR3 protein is CASSLGGGTTDTQYF. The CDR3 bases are TGTGCCAGCAGCTTGGGGGGGGGAACCACAGATACGCAGTATTTT.